Below, 26 T cell receptor beta chains from the same sample are listed, as sequenced in a study of T cell repertoires in cytomegalovirus infection. TCRdb reanalysed the reads using MiXCR and keeps one entry per CDR3 protein. The top ten hold around 7.6% of the sample, which has some 600,000 distinct CDR3 sequences, roughly a quarter seen once. The specimen sequenced was CD8+ T cells from PBMCs. Receptors originate from a human donor in good health (CMV status not recorded). Some clones in this sample may be carry-over from other donors' samples.

This clonotype appeared a few times. CDR3 DNA sequence: TGCAGCGTCTCTGGACAAGGCTATGGCTACACCTTC. Its protein product is CSVSGQGYGYTF. The J gene is TRBJ1-2, the V gene TRBV29-1, with D perhaps TRBD1 (5 bases). CDR3 size: 12 residues. CDR1 and CDR2 (germline): SQVTM, ANQGSEA. V lost 6 bases to trimming and J lost 4 bases, with 12 bases between them. Combining the CDR3 with reference TRBV29-1 and TRBJ1-2 gives the whole variable domain SAVISQKPSRDICQRGTSLTIQCQVDSQVTMMFWYRQQPGQSLTLIATANQGSEATYESGFVIDKFPISRPNLTFSTLTVSNMSPEDSSIYLCSVSGQGYGYTFGSGTRLTVV.

This clonotype came up a few times. V is TRBV28 and J is TRBJ2-4; tentative D call: TRBD2 (5 bases). Germline CDR1 MDHEN, CDR2 SYDVKM. The CDR3 extends over 17 amino acids. V dropped 0 bases and J dropped 1 base, with 13 bases sitting between them. Written as DNA, the CDR3 is TGTGCCAGCAGTTTATGGGAGGAGGAGAGGGCCAAAAACATTCAGTACTTC. Protein sequence: CASSLWEEERAKNIQYF.

The CDR3 region has the DNA TGTGCCAGCAGGGCCTGGGGCTCCTACGAGCAGTACTTC. Translated: CASRAWGSYEQYF. The genes are TRBV28 and TRBJ2-7; D gene ambiguous. The germline V gene has CDR1 MDHEN and CDR2 SYDVKM. This CDR3 has 13 amino acids. Trimming took off 6 bases at V and 0 bases at J, with 9 bases between the two ends.

This clonotype has a count of ten or more. CDR3 sequence reads: CASRQGLNTEAFF. As DNA, the CDR3 is TGTGCCAGCAGGCAGGGCCTGAACACTGAAGCTTTCTTT. The chain has TRBV6-5 and TRBJ1-1; TRBD1 is a possible D gene (5 bases). Germline V CDR1 and CDR2: MNHEY, SVGAGI. The CDR3 is 13 amino acids. Between the trimmed V and J ends, which lost 6 bases and 0 bases, there was a span of 8 bases.

The chain employs TRBV20-1 and TRBJ2-2; D is possibly TRBD1 (5 bases). The V end was cut by 0 bases, the J end by 4 bases, with 21 bases between. This CDR3 has 18 residues. Germline CDR1 reads DFQATT; CDR2 reads SNEGSKA (reference sequence). The CDR3, as DNA: TGCAGTGCTAGAGACGGTTGGGGCCCACCAACTGGCACCGGGGAGCTGTTTTTT. Its translation: CSARDGWGPPTGTGELFF.

This clonotype has at least ten counts. The gene calls are TRBV7-9 and TRBJ2-5; TRBD2 matches at 7 bases. Germline assignment: CDR1 SEHNR and CDR2 FQNEAQ (reference sequence). The CDR3 is 19 amino acids. Trimming cost V 8 bases and J 2 bases; bases outside gene matches: 23. The CDR3 coding sequence is TGTGCCAGCCGTGGGGTCAAGGTCGGTCTTGACGGGGGGCAAGAGACCCAGTACTTC. It translates to CASRGVKVGLDGGQETQYF.

The chain employs TRBV19 and TRBJ2-7, with TRBD1 matching 9 bases. The V gene end was trimmed by 7 bases and the J gene end by 2 bases; junction bases not matched to a gene: 9. This CDR3 comprises 15 residues. Germline V gives CDR1 LNHDA, CDR2 SQIVND (reference sequence). CDR3 nucleotides: TGTGCCAGTACCTCGGGACAGGGCTTGACCTACGAGCAGTACTTC. The encoded protein is CASTSGQGLTYEQYF.

This clonotype came up a few times. The chain carries TRBV20-1 and TRBJ1-5; D not resolved. From germline, CDR1 is DFQATT and CDR2 SNEGSKA (reference sequence). This CDR3 is 17 amino acids long. V was cut by 6 bases and J by 2 bases, with 23 bases left in between. The CDR3 here is CSADLAGPGWGNQPQHF. DNA of the CDR3: TGCAGTGCGGATCTGGCAGGCCCAGGCTGGGGCAATCAGCCCCAGCATTTT.

CDR3 amino acids: CASSLATLAGQARGYGYTF. As DNA, the CDR3 is TGTGCCAGCAGCTTAGCTACCCTCGCCGGGCAGGCAAGAGGCTATGGCTACACCTTC. The chain joins TRBV7-9 to TRBJ1-2; D remains ambiguous. Germline V lookup: CDR1 SEHNR, CDR2 FQNEAQ (reference sequence). Trimming pared 0 bases from V and 4 bases from J, leaving 24 bases between. The CDR3 length is 19 residues.

This clonotype appeared a single time. It may be a read error: a sequence one base away is much more abundant. The chain combines TRBV7-4 with TRBJ2-5; D may be TRBD2 (6 bases). Germline V CDR1 and CDR2: SGHVT, SQSDAQ. Trimming took off 5 bases at V and 0 bases at J, with 13 bases between the two ends. The CDR3 is made up of 15 amino acids. CDR3 sequence (DNA): TGTGCCAGCAGCCCACTGGGCGGGGACCAAGAGACCCAGTACTTC. As protein: CASSPLGGDQETQYF.

The chain uses TRBV7-9 and TRBJ2-6, with a tentative D call TRBD1 (6 bases). The CDR3 length is 16 residues. Per the germline V gene, CDR1 is SEHNR and CDR2 is FQNEAQ (reference sequence). Trimming took off 4 bases at V and 4 bases at J, with 14 bases between the two ends. CDR3 sequence: CASSSFRGSGANVLTF. Written as DNA, the CDR3 is TGTGCCAGCAGCTCTTTCAGGGGTTCGGGGGCCAACGTCCTGACTTTC.

This clonotype was recorded many times. The chain joins TRBV6-1 to TRBJ1-6; D is uncertain. Germline loops: CDR1 MNHNS, CDR2 SASEGT. The CDR3 has 16 residues. The germline V and J ends were trimmed by 7 bases and 10 bases, with 23 bases remaining between them. The CDR3 DNA reads TGTGCCAGCATCCCCGGCACAACAAACGGGCCATCACCCCTCCACTTT. This encodes CASIPGTTNGPSPLHF.

With respect to this clonotype: A much larger clone sits a single nucleotide away, making a read error possible. The genes are TRBV7-2 and TRBJ2-5; TRBD1 matches 7 bases. The CDR3 totals 15 residues. V shed 4 bases, J shed 1 base, and the junction held 6 bases outside the gene matches. Germline values: CDR1 SGHTA, CDR2 FQGNSA. CDR3 sequence (DNA): TGTACCAGCAGCTCCGACAGGGCCTCCCAAGAGACCCAGTACTTC. Residues: CTSSSDRASQETQYF.

This clonotype occurred a few times. This chain uses TRBV7-4 with TRBJ2-1; D remains ambiguous. The germline V gene encodes CDR1 SGHVT and CDR2 SQSDAQ. Trimming stripped 3 bases from V and 5 bases from J, with 8 bases between. The CDR3 is 13 residues long. The CDR3 region is CASSFGRNNEQFF. The CDR3 region has the DNA TGTGCCAGCAGCTTCGGCAGAAACAATGAGCAGTTCTTC.

At least ten counts were recorded for this clonotype. CDR3 nucleotides: TGTGCCAGCAGTACCGGGACAGTTAACACCGGGGAGCTGTTTTTT. Its translation: CASSTGTVNTGELFF. This sequence joins TRBV2 and TRBJ2-2; TRBD1 agrees at 7 bases. Germline V lookup: CDR1 SNHLY, CDR2 FYNNEI. The V gene end was trimmed by 5 bases and the J gene end by 2 bases; junction bases not matched to a gene: 5. This CDR3 has 15 residues.

This clonotype appeared many times. The rearrangement uses TRBV7-6 and TRBJ1-2, with 11 bases that match TRBD1. V dropped 5 bases and J dropped 8; count of bases not matched to a gene: 7. This CDR3 comprises 14 residues. From germline, CDR1 is SGHVS and CDR2 FNYEAQ. CDR3 in DNA: TGTGCCAGCAGCGACGGACAGGGGGCAAGAGGCTACACCTTC. Amino acids: CASSDGQGARGYTF.

This clonotype has at least ten counts. The chain is built from TRBV7-9 and TRBJ1-6; no clear D gene. The germline V and J ends were trimmed by 4 bases and 6 bases, with 10 bases remaining between them. This CDR3 has 14 residues. Germline CDR1 reads SEHNR; CDR2 reads FQNEAQ (reference sequence). CDR3 coding DNA: TGTGCCAGCAGCTCGAGCGGCCCTAATTCACCCCTCCACTTT. Its protein product is CASSSSGPNSPLHF.

This clonotype has a handful of counts. CDR3 sequence: CASSFIRDRVQPQHF. The CDR3 DNA reads as TGTGCCAGTAGTTTTATCCGGGACAGGGTTCAGCCCCAGCATTTT. The chain combines TRBV19 with TRBJ1-5, with TRBD1 matching over 9 bases. V was clipped by 5 bases and J by 6 bases; unmatched bases: 8. Germline V CDR1 and CDR2: LNHDA, SQIVND (reference sequence). CDR3 length equals 15 residues.

This clonotype was counted between two and nine times. The CDR3 reads CASSLRGGLSYEQYV. The DNA for the CDR3 is TGTGCCAGCAGCCTAAGGGGGGGTCTCTCCTACGAGCAGTACGTC. The V gene is TRBV28, the J gene TRBJ2-7; D is possibly TRBD2 (7 bases). The germline V and J ends were trimmed by 6 bases and 0 bases, with 15 bases remaining between them. The germline gives CDR1 MDHEN, CDR2 SYDVKM. The CDR3 sequence is 15 residues long.

The V call is TRBV29-1, the J call TRBJ1-2; D gene unclear. The CDR3 consists of 10 residues. V was shortened by 5 bases and J by 8 bases, with 9 bases between the two germline ends. Germline CDR1 reads SQVTM; CDR2 reads ANQGSEA. The CDR3 coding sequence is TGCAGCGTTCGGACGATAGGCTACACCTTC. Protein sequence: CSVRTIGYTF.

This clonotype was seen a few times. The chain combines TRBV2 with TRBJ1-1; D ambiguous. The V and J ends lost 3 bases and 5 bases respectively, with 4 bases between them. The CDR3 runs to 11 residues. Per germline, CDR1 SNHLY and CDR2 FYNNEI. CDR3 residues: CASSDLTEAFF. In DNA, the CDR3 is TGTGCCAGCAGTGATTTGACTGAAGCTTTCTTT.

J is TRBJ2-1 and V is TRBV5-1, with unresolved D. V lost 6 bases and J lost 0, with 10 bases in between. The CDR3 length is 14 residues. Germline lookup yields CDR1 SGHRS and CDR2 YFSETQ. The CDR3 sequence: CASNRPYSYNEQFF. The CDR3 region has the DNA TGCGCCAGCAATAGACCGTACTCCTACAATGAGCAGTTCTTC.

The chain employs TRBV29-1 and TRBJ2-7; D is undetermined. The CDR3 is 12 amino acids. The germline V gene encodes CDR1 SQVTM and CDR2 ANQGSEA. The V gene lost 4 bases and the J gene lost 6 bases, with 13 bases spanning the gap. CDR3 bases: TGCAGCGTTGTTTTCACCCTAGGCGAGCAGTACTTC. Amino acid sequence: CSVVFTLGEQYF.

The rearrangement links TRBV2 to TRBJ2-1, with D possibly being TRBD2 (6 bases). The germline V gene has CDR1 SNHLY and CDR2 FYNNEI. The CDR3 spans 13 residues. V dropped 6 bases and J dropped 8 bases, with 14 bases sitting between them. DNA for the CDR3: TGTGCCAGCAGGTGGGGCGGAGGGGATGAGCAGTTCTTC. Encoded protein: CASRWGGGDEQFF.

This clonotype occurred many times. This chain links TRBV7-9 with TRBJ2-5, with 9 bases aligning to TRBD1. The CDR3 has 12 amino acids. From germline, CDR1 is SEHNR and CDR2 FQNEAQ (reference sequence). With V trimmed by 11 bases and J by 5 bases, 6 bases remained unmatched. The CDR3 DNA follows: TGTGCCGAACAGGGGGCGCGTGAGACCCAGTACTTC. This codes for CAEQGARETQYF.

Ten or more counts support this clonotype. The chain is built from TRBV4-1 and TRBJ2-1; 7 nucleotides agree with TRBD2. The germline CDR1 and CDR2 sequences are MGHRA and YSYEKL. J lost 7 bases, V lost 2 bases, and 14 bases had no gene match. This CDR3 is built from 17 residues. The CDR3 nucleotides are TGCGCCAGCAGCCAACTTCATGCGGGGGAACGATTGAATGAGCAGTTCTTC. It codes for CASSQLHAGERLNEQFF.